The 10 T cell receptor beta chains given below trace back to one sample, sequenced in a study of OX40 agonist ivuxolimab in advanced cancers. This table comes from immunoSEQ multiplex PCR, and its TCRdb copy is limited to in-frame clones, with some not included. In the table there are fewer than 65,000 clones, around nine tenths of which are singletons. The sample consisted of CD4+ or CD8+ T cells sorted from blood, taken in a trial of the OX40 agonist ivuxolimab. Receptors were obtained from an adult with an advanced solid tumor such as melanoma, head and neck, liver or kidney cancer.

The CDR3 DNA sequence: TGTGCCAGCGGGACTAGCGGGAGCAATGAGCAGTTCTTC. Its translation is CASGTSGSNEQFF. This rearrangement joins TRBV7-6 to TRBJ2-1; 14 bases are a match to TRBD2. CDR3 size: 13 residues. CDR1 is SGHVS and CDR2 is FNYEAQ in the germline V gene. Trimming took 8 bases from V and 6 from J; bases not matched to a gene: 0.

The rearrangement uses TRBV29-1 and TRBJ2-1; D is possibly TRBD1 (5 bases). The CDR3 has 12 residues. Between the trimmed V and J ends, which lost 7 bases and 4 bases, there was a span of 11 bases. Germline CDR1 reads SQVTM; CDR2 reads ANQGSEA. The CDR3 protein is CSGVGVYNEQFF. In DNA, the CDR3 is TGCAGCGGCGTAGGGGTTTACAATGAGCAGTTCTTC.

The chain recombines TRBV12-5 with TRBJ1-1; 8 bases align to TRBD1. CDR1 LGHNT and CDR2 FRNRAP come from the germline V gene. V was clipped by 4 bases and J by 4 bases; unmatched bases: 11. CDR3 length: 16 amino acids. The CDR3 here is CASGCPSGGLCTEAFF. Here the CDR3 DNA reads TGTGCTAGTGGTTGCCCCTCAGGGGGCCTGTGCACTGAAGCTTTCTTT.

The chain couples TRBV10-3 to TRBJ2-7; D is perhaps TRBD1 (6 bases). CDR3 size: 13 residues. The germline V gene encodes CDR1 ENHRY and CDR2 SYGVKD. V lost 4 bases to trimming and J lost 9 bases, with 16 bases between them. The CDR3 loop is CAISVSGQLGQYF. The CDR3 DNA follows: TGTGCCATCAGTGTGTCCGGACAGCTGGGGCAGTACTTC.

The V gene is TRBV23-1, the J gene TRBJ2-4; no firm D call. TRBV23-1 is flagged as an ORF with uncertain function. The CDR3 has 16 residues. V shed 3 bases and J shed 9 bases, with 21 bases lying between them. Here the CDR3 DNA reads TGCGCCAGCAGTCACTACCCCTTCGGGCGAATACCCATTCAGTACTTC. Protein: CASSHYPFGRIPIQYF.

V and J are TRBV28 and TRBJ2-5; D is perhaps TRBD1 (5 bases). V lost 3 bases, J lost 1 base, and 9 bases lay in between. Germline-derived CDR1 and CDR2 are MDHEN and SYDVKM. CDR3 length: 14 amino acids. The CDR3 DNA sequence: TGTGCCAGCAGTTTGACAGCTTCCCAAGAGACCCAGTACTTC. Its protein product is CASSLTASQETQYF.

The chain carries TRBV5-1 and TRBJ2-1, with 13 bases that match TRBD2. This CDR3 has 16 residues. Germline V gives CDR1 SGHRS, CDR2 YFSETQ. The J segment lost 10 bases and the V segment lost 0 bases, leaving 7 bases of the junction unmatched. DNA of the CDR3: TGCGCCAGCAGCTTGGGTGGACTAGCGGGGGACGGGGAGCAGTTCTTC. This gives the protein CASSLGGLAGDGEQFF.

The chain links TRBV4-3 to TRBJ2-7; D gene unclear. Germline-derived CDR1 and CDR2 are LGHNA and YSLEER. There are 15 residues in the CDR3. The V and J ends lost 1 base and 4 bases respectively, with 14 bases between them. CDR3 bases: TGCGCCAGCAGCCAAGTACCCGTAGGTGGGTACGAGCAGTACTTC. Protein product: CASSQVPVGGYEQYF.

The chain carries TRBV30 and TRBJ1-2, with no clear D. The length of the CDR3 is 16 residues. Trimming took 2 bases from V and 7 from J, leaving 23 bases between them. CDR1 and CDR2 from the germline V gene are GTSNPN and SVGIG (reference sequence). Here the CDR3 reads CAWSSPGLKEGSGYTF. Written as DNA, the CDR3 is TGTGCCTGGAGTTCGCCGGGTCTTAAGGAGGGAAGTGGCTACACCTTC.

The rearrangement links TRBV5-1 to TRBJ1-2; D may be TRBD1 (5 bases). CDR3 length: 15 residues. CDR1 SGHRS and CDR2 YFSETQ come from the germline V gene. The germline V and J ends were trimmed by 0 bases and 0 bases, with 9 bases remaining between them. DNA of the CDR3: TGCGCCAGCAGCTTGGTAGGCAGGGCTAACTATGGCTACACCTTC. Residues: CASSLVGRANYGYTF.